This T cell receptor beta chain was sequenced in a study of patients and donors after allogeneic stem cell transplantation. TCRdb processed the RT-PCR reads anew with MiXCR; each CDR3 protein has one entry. This table holds roughly 200,000 distinct CDR3 sequences, around two fifths found once. Germline assignment: CDR1 ENHRY and CDR2 SYGVKD. V trimming: 3 bases; J trimming: 2 bases; junction bases outside the gene matches: 3. This CDR3 spans 16 amino acids. This clonotype was sampled from a human donor who was either an allogeneic HSCT recipient or a stem cell or donor lymphocyte infusion donor (not recorded which). It is not recorded whose cells these are; they may come from a transplant donor. The chain joins TRBV10-3 to TRBJ1-6, with 8 positions matching TRBD1. What was sequenced was blood, either unsorted or a sorted T cell fraction (not recorded which). The CDR3: CAISDNRGTYNSPLHF. The CDR3 DNA sequence: TGTGCCATCAGTGACAACAGGGGGACCTATAATTCACCCCTCCACTTT.